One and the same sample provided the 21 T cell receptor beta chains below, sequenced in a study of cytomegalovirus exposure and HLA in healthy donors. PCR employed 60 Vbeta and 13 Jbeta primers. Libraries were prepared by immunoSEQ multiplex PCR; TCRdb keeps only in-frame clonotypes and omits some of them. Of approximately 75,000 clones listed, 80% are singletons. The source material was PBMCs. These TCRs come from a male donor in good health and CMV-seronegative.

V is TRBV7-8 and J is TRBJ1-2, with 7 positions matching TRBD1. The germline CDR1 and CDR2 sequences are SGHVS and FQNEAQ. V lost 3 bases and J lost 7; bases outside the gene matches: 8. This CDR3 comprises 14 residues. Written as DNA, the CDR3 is TGTGCCAGCAGCTTTCAGGGGGAAGCGGGTGGCTACACCTTC. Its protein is CASSFQGEAGGYTF.

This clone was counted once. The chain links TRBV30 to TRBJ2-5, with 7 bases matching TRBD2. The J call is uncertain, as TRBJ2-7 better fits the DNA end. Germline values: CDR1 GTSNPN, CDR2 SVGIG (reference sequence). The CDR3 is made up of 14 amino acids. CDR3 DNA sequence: TGTGCCTGGAGGGGAGGGCCAACTACCTACGAGCAGTACTTC. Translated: CAWRGGPTTYEQYF.

CDR3 sequence: CASSIRRTGNDYGYTF. CDR3 coding DNA: TGTGCCAGCTCTATCCGACGGACAGGGAATGACTATGGCTACACCTTC. The V and J genes are TRBV2 and TRBJ1-2; 8 bases map to TRBD1. Germline V gene data show CDR1 as SNHLY and CDR2 as FYNNEI. V was pared by 8 bases and J by 3 bases, with 14 bases of the junction left unmatched. The CDR3 sequence is 16 residues long.

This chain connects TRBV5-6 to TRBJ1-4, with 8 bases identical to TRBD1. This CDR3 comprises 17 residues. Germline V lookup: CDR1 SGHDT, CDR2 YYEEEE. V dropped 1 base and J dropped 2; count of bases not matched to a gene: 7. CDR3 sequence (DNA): TGTGCCAGCAGCTTGCAGCGACAGGGGCTTACTAATGAAAAACTGTTTTTT. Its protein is CASSLQRQGLTNEKLFF.

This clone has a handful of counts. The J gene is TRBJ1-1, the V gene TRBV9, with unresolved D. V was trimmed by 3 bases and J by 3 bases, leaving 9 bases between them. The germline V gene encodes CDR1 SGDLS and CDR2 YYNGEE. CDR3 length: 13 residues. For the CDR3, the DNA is TGTGCCAGCAGCGCACGACGGGACACTGAAGCTTTCTTT. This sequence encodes CASSARRDTEAFF.

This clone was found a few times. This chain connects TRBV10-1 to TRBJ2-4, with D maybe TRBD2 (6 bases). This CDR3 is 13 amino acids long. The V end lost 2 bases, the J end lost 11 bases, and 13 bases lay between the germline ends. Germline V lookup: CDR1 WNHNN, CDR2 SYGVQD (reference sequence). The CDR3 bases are TGCGCCAGCAGTGAGCTGGACACGGGGGTTCAGTACTTC. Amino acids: CASSELDTGVQYF.

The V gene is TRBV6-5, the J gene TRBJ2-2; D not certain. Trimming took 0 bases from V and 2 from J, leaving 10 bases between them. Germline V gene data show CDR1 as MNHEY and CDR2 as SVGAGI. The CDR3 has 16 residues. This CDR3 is CASSYSVLINTGELFF. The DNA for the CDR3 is TGTGCCAGCAGTTACTCAGTACTTATAAACACCGGGGAGCTGTTTTTT.

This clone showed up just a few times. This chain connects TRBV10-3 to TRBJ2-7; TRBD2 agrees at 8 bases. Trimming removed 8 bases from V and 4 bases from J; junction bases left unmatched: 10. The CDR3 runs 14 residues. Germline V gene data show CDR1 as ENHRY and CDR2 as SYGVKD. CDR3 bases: TGTGCCATCGGAGGTAGCGGGATAGGTTACGAGCAGTACTTC. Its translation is CAIGGSGIGYEQYF.

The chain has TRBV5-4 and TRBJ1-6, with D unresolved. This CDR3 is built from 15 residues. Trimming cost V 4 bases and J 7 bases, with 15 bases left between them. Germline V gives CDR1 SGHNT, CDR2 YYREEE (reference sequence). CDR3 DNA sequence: TGTGCCAGCAGCCCGGTGGGCCCGGGGAATTCACCCCTCCACTTT. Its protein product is CASSPVGPGNSPLHF. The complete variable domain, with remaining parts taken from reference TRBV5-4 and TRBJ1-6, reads ETGVTQSPTHLIKTRGQQVTLRCSSQSGHNTVSWYQQALGQGPQFIFQYYREEENGRGNFPPRFSGLQFPNYSSELNVNALELDDSALYLCASSPVGPGNSPLHFGNGTRLTVT.

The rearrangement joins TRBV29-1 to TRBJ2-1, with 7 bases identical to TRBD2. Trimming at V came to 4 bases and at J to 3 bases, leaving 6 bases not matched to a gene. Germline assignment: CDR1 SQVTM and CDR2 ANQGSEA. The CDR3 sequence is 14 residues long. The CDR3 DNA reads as TGCAGCGTTGTATCTCAGCGGGACTACAATGAGCAGTTCTTC. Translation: CSVVSQRDYNEQFF.

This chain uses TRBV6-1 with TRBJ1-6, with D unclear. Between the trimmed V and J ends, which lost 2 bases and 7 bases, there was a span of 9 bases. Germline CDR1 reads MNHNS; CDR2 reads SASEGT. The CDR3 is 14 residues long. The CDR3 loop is CASSERGSNSPLHF. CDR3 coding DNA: TGTGCCAGCAGTGAACGGGGTTCCAATTCACCCCTCCACTTT.

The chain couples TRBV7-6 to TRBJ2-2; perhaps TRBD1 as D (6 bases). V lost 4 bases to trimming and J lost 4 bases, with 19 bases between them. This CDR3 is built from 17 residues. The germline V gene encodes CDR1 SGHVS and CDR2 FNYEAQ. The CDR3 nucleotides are TGTGCCAGCAGCTCACTGGGCCAGGGGTTACGCACCGGGGAGCTGTTTTTT. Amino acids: CASSSLGQGLRTGELFF. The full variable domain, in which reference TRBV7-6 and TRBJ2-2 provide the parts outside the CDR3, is GAGVSQSPRYKVTKRGQDVALRCDPISGHVSLYWYRQALGQGPEFLTYFNYEAQQDKSGLPNDRFSAERPEGSISTLTIQRTEQRDSAMYRCASSSLGQGLRTGELFFGEGSRLTVL.

The CDR3 here is CSVDGQGGDEQYF. Written as DNA, the CDR3 is TGCAGCGTTGATGGACAGGGCGGCGACGAGCAGTACTTC. The V call is TRBV29-1, the J call TRBJ2-7; 8 bases align to TRBD1. Germline CDR1 is SQVTM and CDR2 is ANQGSEA. V was clipped by 3 bases and J by 5 bases; unmatched bases: 6. This CDR3 is built from 13 residues.

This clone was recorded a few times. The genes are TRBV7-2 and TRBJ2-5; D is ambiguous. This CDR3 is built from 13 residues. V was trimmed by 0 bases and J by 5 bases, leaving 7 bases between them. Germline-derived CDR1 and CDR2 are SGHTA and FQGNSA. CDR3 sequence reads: CASSLARGETQYF. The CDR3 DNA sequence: TGTGCCAGCAGCTTAGCGAGAGGCGAGACCCAGTACTTC.

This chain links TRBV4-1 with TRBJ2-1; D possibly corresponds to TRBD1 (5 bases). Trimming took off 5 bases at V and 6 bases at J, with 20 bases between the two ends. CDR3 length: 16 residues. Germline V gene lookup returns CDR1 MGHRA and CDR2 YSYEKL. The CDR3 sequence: CASSASQGFLGNEQFF. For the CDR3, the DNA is TGCGCCAGCAGCGCAAGCCAGGGTTTTCTAGGCAATGAGCAGTTCTTC.

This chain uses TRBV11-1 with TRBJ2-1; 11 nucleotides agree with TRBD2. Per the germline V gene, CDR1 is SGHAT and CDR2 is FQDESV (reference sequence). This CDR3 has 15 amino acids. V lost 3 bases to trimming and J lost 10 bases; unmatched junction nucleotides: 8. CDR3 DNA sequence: TGTGCCAGCAGCTTTCTAGCGGGAGGCCGCAGCGAGCAGTTCTTC. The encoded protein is CASSFLAGGRSEQFF. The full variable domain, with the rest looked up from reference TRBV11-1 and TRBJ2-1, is EAEVAQSPRYKITEKSQAVAFWCDPISGHATLYWYRQILGQGPELLVQFQDESVVDDSQLPKDRFSAERLKGVDSTLKIQPAELGDSAMYLCASSFLAGGRSEQFFGPGTRLTVL.

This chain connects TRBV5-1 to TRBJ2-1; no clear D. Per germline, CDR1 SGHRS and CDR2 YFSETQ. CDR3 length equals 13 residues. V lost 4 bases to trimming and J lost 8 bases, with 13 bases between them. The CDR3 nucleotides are TGCGCCAGCAGCCAACCTGATGCGGATGAGCAGTTCTTC. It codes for CASSQPDADEQFF.

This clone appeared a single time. The CDR3 region is CASSRTNTEAFF. CDR3 DNA: TGTGCCAGCTCGCGCACGAACACTGAAGCTTTCTTT. The chain is built from TRBV18 and TRBJ1-1; no clear D. This CDR3 spans 12 amino acids. The ends were cut back, 6 bases at V and 1 base at J, with 6 bases in the middle. The germline V gene has CDR1 KGHSH and CDR2 LQKENI.

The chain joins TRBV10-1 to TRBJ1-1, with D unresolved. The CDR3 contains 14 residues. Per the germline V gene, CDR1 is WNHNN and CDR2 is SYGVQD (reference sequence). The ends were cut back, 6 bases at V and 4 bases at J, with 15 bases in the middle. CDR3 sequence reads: CASSSIGRVTEAFF. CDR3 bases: TGCGCCAGCAGCTCGATAGGGAGAGTCACTGAAGCTTTCTTT.

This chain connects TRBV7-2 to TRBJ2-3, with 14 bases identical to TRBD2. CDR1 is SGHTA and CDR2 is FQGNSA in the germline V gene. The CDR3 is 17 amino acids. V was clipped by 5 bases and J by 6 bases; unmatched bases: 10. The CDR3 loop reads CASSQGTSGGQGDTQYF. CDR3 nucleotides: TGTGCCAGCAGCCAAGGGACTAGCGGGGGCCAGGGGGATACGCAGTATTTT. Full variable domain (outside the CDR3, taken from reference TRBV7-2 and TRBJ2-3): GAGVSQSPSNKVTEKGKDVELRCDPISGHTALYWYRQSLGQGLEFLIYFQGNSAPDKSGLPSDRFSAERTGGSVSTLTIQRTQQEDSAVYLCASSQGTSGGQGDTQYFGPGTRLTVL.

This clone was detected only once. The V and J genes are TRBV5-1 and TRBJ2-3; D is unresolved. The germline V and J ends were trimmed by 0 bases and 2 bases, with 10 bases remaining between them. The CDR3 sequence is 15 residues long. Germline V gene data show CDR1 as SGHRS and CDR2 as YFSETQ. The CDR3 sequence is CASSLGISDTDTQYF. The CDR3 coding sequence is TGCGCCAGCAGCTTGGGCATATCAGACACAGATACGCAGTATTTT.